These T cell receptor beta chains were read from a single sample in a study of T cells expressing NK-cell markers. TCRdb re-called the 5' RACE reads and gives one entry per CDR3 protein, without DNA. Recorded for this sample: under 600,000 distinct CDR3 sequences. Input material: blood T cells: a sorted CD56 or NKG2C T cell subset, CD4+ or CD8+ T cells, or bulk PBMC T cells (not recorded which). The origin of the receptors is a woman in her forties or fifties in good health. CDR3s include the opening cysteine and the closing phenylalanine or tryptophan. Each record gives: V gene, J gene, CDR3 protein.

TRBV7-9,TRBJ2-7,CATGGRLTYEQYF
TRBV19,TRBJ2-1,CASSIDRYSYNEQFF
TRBV24-1,TRBJ2-1,CATSDGYGGRWEQFF
TRBV5-1,TRBJ2-1,CASSLSTGGYNEQFF
TRBV7-9,TRBJ1-1,CASSFRGRGEAFF
TRBV11-3,TRBJ1-5,CASSFGGSKPQHF
TRBV7-3,TRBJ2-3,CASSLSPPGAGPHGTDTQYF
TRBV19,TRBJ1-5,CASSIGPGGLQPQHF
TRBV12-3/TRBV12-4,TRBJ2-1,CASSASGTRFYNEQFF
TRBV10-2,TRBJ2-3,CASIARDTQYF
TRBV25-1,TRBJ2-3,CASSVQGLAQYF
TRBV19,TRBJ1-6,CASTDRHNSPLHF
TRBV7-8,TRBJ2-1,CASSLPSNEQFF
TRBV3-1,TRBJ2-3,CASSPSRSDTQYF
TRBV12-3/TRBV12-4,TRBJ1-3,CASTISSGGAGNTIYF
TRBV7-2,TRBJ2-1,CASSLVGGYNEQFF
TRBV18,TRBJ2-2,CASSGLAKGSGELFF
TRBV5-5,TRBJ2-5,CASSLGASGAETQYF
TRBV7-9,TRBJ2-3,CASSSLQGRRETDTQYF
TRBV20-1,TRBJ1-6,CSGSESSYNSPLHF
TRBV9,TRBJ2-1,CASSVGQGLITYNEQFF
TRBV3-1,TRBJ1-3,CASSQNKVSGNTIYF
TRBV20-1,TRBJ2-1,CSARDPGTSGRMEQFF